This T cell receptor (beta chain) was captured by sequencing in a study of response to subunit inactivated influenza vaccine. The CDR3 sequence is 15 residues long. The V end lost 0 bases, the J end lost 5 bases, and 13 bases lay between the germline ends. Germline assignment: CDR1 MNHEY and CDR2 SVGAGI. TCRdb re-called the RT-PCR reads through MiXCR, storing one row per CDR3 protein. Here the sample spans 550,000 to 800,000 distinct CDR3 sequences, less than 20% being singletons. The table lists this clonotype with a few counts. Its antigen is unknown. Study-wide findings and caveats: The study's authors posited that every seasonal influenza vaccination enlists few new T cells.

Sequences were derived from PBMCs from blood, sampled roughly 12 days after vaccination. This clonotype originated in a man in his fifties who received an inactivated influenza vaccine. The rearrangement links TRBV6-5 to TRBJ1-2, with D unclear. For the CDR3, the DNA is TGTGCCAGCAGTTACTCGTACGCAGGATTATATGGCTACACCTTC. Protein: CASSYSYAGLYGYTF.